The 10 T cell receptor beta chains given below trace back to one sample, sequenced in a study of long-term antiretroviral therapy in people with HIV (dated by TCRdb to 2021 to 2024). Sequencing of the TRB variable region was done with the immunoSEQ hsTCRB v3.0 assay at survey level resolution. TCRdb retrieved this table from immuneACCESS and kept in-frame rearrangements only. Not all clones are present; in checked studies, unresolved V genes account for under half, and no reason is known for the remainder. The table for this sample lists tens of thousands of clones; over 75% of them were counted only once. Of the sample, around 5% falls within the top ten clones. Sequenced material: unsorted PBMCs, taken 0.3 years after starting antiretroviral therapy. The receptors here all came from a man aged 45 to 65 with HIV.

The chain combines TRBV6-5 with TRBJ1-5; possible D gene TRBD1, 6 bases. This CDR3 is 12 amino acids long. V dropped 10 bases and J dropped 7 bases, with 14 bases sitting between them. Germline CDR1 MNHEY, CDR2 SVGAGI. CDR3 coding DNA: TGTGCCACCCGTACAGGGCGACAGCCCCAGCATTTT. Amino acid sequence: CATRTGRQPQHF.

The rearrangement joins TRBV28 to TRBJ1-2, with 7 nucleotides matching TRBD1. CDR1 is MDHEN, CDR2 SYDVKM, per germline. V gave up 4 bases and J gave up 4 bases; unmatched junction bases: 9. The CDR3 runs to 15 residues. The CDR3 region is CASSSPGGGRYGYTF. The CDR3 DNA sequence: TGTGCCAGCAGTTCCCCAGGGGGGGGCCGCTATGGCTACACCTTC.

This clone has only one observation. The V call is TRBV5-1, the J call TRBJ2-3, with D maybe TRBD1 (6 bases). The CDR3 length is 13 residues. CDR1 and CDR2 (germline): SGHRS, YFSETQ. V was cut by 0 bases and J by 5 bases, with 7 bases left in between. CDR3 residues: CASSLGDIDTQYF. The CDR3 DNA sequence: TGCGCCAGCAGCTTGGGGGACATAGATACGCAGTATTTT.

This clone was observed a handful of times. The V and J genes are TRBV7-9 and TRBJ2-7; no definite D call. CDR3 length: 15 residues. The germline V and J ends were trimmed by 4 bases and 0 bases, with 13 bases remaining between them. Germline values: CDR1 SEHNR, CDR2 FQNEAQ (reference sequence). The DNA of the CDR3 is TGTGCCAGCAGCTCATTGGCGGCAACCTCCTACGAGCAGTACTTC. Protein sequence: CASSSLAATSYEQYF. The full variable domain, with the rest looked up from reference TRBV7-9 and TRBJ2-7, is DTGVSQNPRHKITKRGQNVTFRCDPISEHNRLYWYRQTLGQGPEFLTYFQNEAQLEKSRLLSDRFSAERPKGSFSTLEIQRTEQGDSAMYLCASSSLAATSYEQYFGPGTRLTVT.

The chain links TRBV7-9 to TRBJ2-1; TRBD1 matches 7 bases. Looked up from germline, CDR1 is SEHNR and CDR2 is FQNEAQ (reference sequence). V lost 2 bases to trimming and J lost 7 bases; unmatched junction nucleotides: 5. The CDR3 extends over 14 amino acids. CDR3 loop: CASSLQGVSNEQFF. For the CDR3, the DNA is TGTGCCAGCAGCTTACAGGGGGTCTCGAATGAGCAGTTCTTC.

This rearrangement joins TRBV7-9 to TRBJ1-4; 8 nucleotides agree with TRBD1. The CDR3 runs to 15 residues. Per germline, CDR1 SEHNR and CDR2 FQNEAQ (reference sequence). J gave up 3 bases and V 6 bases, and 6 bases lay outside the gene matches. Here the CDR3 reads CASSSQGAANEKLFF. DNA of the CDR3: TGTGCCAGCAGTAGCCAGGGGGCTGCTAATGAAAAACTGTTTTTT.

In its sample, this clone was seen a few times. V usage is TRBV7-9 and J usage is TRBJ1-5; D not certain. Trimming cost V 6 bases and J 6 bases, with 9 bases left between them. The CDR3 loop spans 12 amino acids. CDR1 is SEHNR, CDR2 FQNEAQ, per germline (reference sequence). The CDR3: CASRDDVQPQHF. Here the CDR3 DNA reads TGTGCCAGCAGGGACGATGTTCAGCCCCAGCATTTT.

This clone was counted only a few times. The chain uses TRBV25-1 and TRBJ1-1; D gene unclear. Germline V CDR1 and CDR2: MGHDK, SYGVNS. The CDR3 has 13 amino acids. V gave up 3 bases and J gave up 1 base, with 6 bases separating them. In nucleotides, the CDR3 is TGTGCCAGCAGTGAGCGAGAGAACACTGAAGCTTTCTTT. It codes for CASSERENTEAFF.

The chain couples TRBV7-2 to TRBJ2-3, with D hard to call. V was shortened by 4 bases and J by 6 bases, with 8 bases between the two germline ends. Per the germline V gene, CDR1 is SGHTA and CDR2 is FQGNSA. The CDR3 runs to 12 residues. The CDR3 bases are TGTGCCAGCAGCTCTTACATGGATACGCAGTATTTT. It codes for CASSSYMDTQYF.

The chain recombines TRBV6-9 with TRBJ1-1; D is possibly TRBD1 (5 bases). CDR1 and CDR2 from the germline V gene are MNHGY and SVAAGI. With 6 bases removed from V and 1 base from J, the gap between germline ends came to 15 bases. CDR3 size: 15 residues. CDR3 nucleotides: TGTGCCAGCAGAAGAGGGACTCACTCGAACACTGAAGCTTTCTTT. Its protein is CASRRGTHSNTEAFF.